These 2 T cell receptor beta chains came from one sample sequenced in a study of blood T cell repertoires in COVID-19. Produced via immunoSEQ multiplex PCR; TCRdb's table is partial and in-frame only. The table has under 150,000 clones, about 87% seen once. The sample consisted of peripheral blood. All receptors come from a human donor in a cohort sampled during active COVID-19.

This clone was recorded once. The DNA for the CDR3 is TGTGCCAGCAGCCTCCTGACAGGGGAGACCCAGTACTTC. It yields the protein CASSLLTGETQYF. The chain employs TRBV5-6 and TRBJ2-5; 7 bases line up with TRBD1. Germline CDR1 reads SGHDT; CDR2 reads YYEEEE. V was pared by 4 bases and J by 5 bases, with 5 bases of the junction left unmatched. The CDR3 extends over 13 amino acids.

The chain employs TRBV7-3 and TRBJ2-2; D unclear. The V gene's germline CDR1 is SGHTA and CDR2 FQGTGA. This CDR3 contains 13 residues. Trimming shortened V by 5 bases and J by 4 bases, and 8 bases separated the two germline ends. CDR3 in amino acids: CASSAPVTGELFF. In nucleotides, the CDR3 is TGTGCCAGCAGCGCCCCGGTCACCGGGGAGCTGTTTTTT.